The TCR beta chain described here comes from a study of blood T cell repertoires in COVID-19. The V segment lost 6 bases and the J segment 5 bases; nucleotides outside the gene matches: 11. This CDR3 has 15 residues. Germline values: CDR1 SGHNT, CDR2 YENEEA. TCRdb's table, derived via immunoSEQ multiplex PCR, lists solely in-frame clones and lacks some. The sample lists about 370,000 clones; 85% to 90% were seen once. Source material: peripheral blood. The receptor comes from a man aged 18 to 29 with active or convalescent COVID-19. The rearrangement uses TRBV11-3 and TRBJ2-5; 8 bases agree with TRBD2. The DNA for the CDR3 is TGTGCCAGCAGTCGGTCGGGGGGGTCCAGGGAGACCCAGTACTTC. This sequence encodes CASSRSGGSRETQYF.